A single sample gave rise to the 3 T cell receptor beta chains below, sequenced in a study of spatial heterogeneity in lung cancer. Each CDR3 protein gets one entry after TCRdb re-called the 5' RACE reads with MiXCR. The data contain 27,000 or so distinct CDR3 sequences, less than 6.5% of them singletons. The time point here: blood at routine non-recurrence follow-up after resection. Material: PBMCs, obtained at follow-up. These receptors came from a female donor with early-stage non-small cell lung cancer.

At least ten counts were recorded for this clonotype. The gene calls are TRBV20-1 and TRBJ2-3; 12 bases are a match to TRBD2. Trimming removed 0 bases from V and 3 bases from J; junction bases left unmatched: 7. This CDR3 is built from 17 residues. Germline V gives CDR1 DFQATT, CDR2 SNEGSKA (reference sequence). CDR3 amino acids: CSARDRLAGAPTDTQYF. The CDR3 bases are TGCAGTGCTAGAGATAGACTAGCGGGAGCCCCGACAGATACGCAGTATTTT.

This clonotype was detected ten times or more. This rearrangement joins TRBV18 to TRBJ2-7, with 8 positions matching TRBD2. Germline loops: CDR1 KGHSH, CDR2 LQKENI. The CDR3 length is 12 residues. The CDR3 region is CAEGLDPYEQYF. CDR3 DNA sequence: TGTGCAGAGGGACTAGATCCCTACGAGCAGTACTTC.

This clonotype was observed many times. The V gene is TRBV4-2, the J gene TRBJ2-7, with D possibly matching TRBD2 (7 bases). CDR1 and CDR2 from the germline V gene are LGHNA and YNFKEQ. The CDR3 covers 18 residues. The V and J ends lost 0 bases and 2 bases respectively, with 20 bases between them. The CDR3 region is CASSQDRGGTGSAYEQYF. DNA of the CDR3: TGTGCCAGCAGCCAAGATCGCGGGGGAACAGGGTCAGCCTACGAGCAGTACTTC.